This T cell receptor beta chain was documented in a study of T-cell memory formation after mild COVID-19. Unmatched junction bases numbered 1, after V lost 1 base and J lost 7 bases. This CDR3 is built from 15 residues. The germline V gene has CDR1 SNHLY and CDR2 FYNNEI. One entry per CDR3 protein, called by TCRdb with MiXCR from the 5' RACE reads. The sample has about 390,000 distinct CDR3 sequences, roughly 15% seen once. The clonotype comes from a man aged 18 to 30 who had mild COVID-19 (a few samples of this study predate the infection). Cell type and time point are not known. The specimen was PBMCs or a T cell subset sorted from them (not recorded which). The V call is TRBV2, the J call TRBJ2-1; 13 nucleotides line up with TRBD2. The CDR3 region is CASSEGLAGGNEQFF. The CDR3 region has the DNA TGTGCCAGCAGTGAAGGACTAGCGGGGGGTAATGAGCAGTTCTTC.